Following are 22 T cell receptor beta chains from one sample sequenced in a study of cytomegalovirus exposure and HLA in healthy donors. Here immunoSEQ multiplex PCR was the method, and the copy in TCRdb shows in-frame clones only, minus some. The table has about 160,000 clones, roughly nine tenths seen once. The sequenced sample was PBMCs. The receptor set was obtained from a woman between 25 and 40 years old in good health and CMV-seronegative.

V is TRBV27 and J is TRBJ1-5, with D possibly TRBD1 on 5 matching bases. CDR1 and CDR2 (germline): MNHEY, SMNVEV (reference sequence). Trimming took 6 bases from V and 5 from J, leaving 23 bases between them. The CDR3 has 17 residues. The CDR3 loop is CASRASLGREGHQPQHF. The CDR3 DNA is TGTGCCAGCAGAGCCAGTCTTGGGCGGGAGGGGCATCAGCCCCAGCATTTT.

The chain is built from TRBV19 and TRBJ2-1, with 11 nucleotides matching TRBD2. The CDR3 has 15 residues. The germline CDR1 and CDR2 sequences are LNHDA and SQIVND (reference sequence). The V segment lost 5 bases and the J segment 4 bases; nucleotides outside the gene matches: 4. CDR3 coding DNA: TGTGCCAGTAGTCCGACTAGCGGGGTTTACAATGAGCAGTTCTTC. Its protein product is CASSPTSGVYNEQFF.

The rearrangement joins TRBV9 to TRBJ1-2, with a weak D call TRBD1 (6 bases). Trimming left V 4 bases short and J 8 bases short, with 21 bases between. The CDR3 consists of 15 residues. CDR1 SGDLS and CDR2 YYNGEE come from the germline V gene. The CDR3 nucleotides are TGTGCCAGCAGCTCCCTGGGGGCAGATCTTTGGGGCTACACCTTC. It yields the protein CASSSLGADLWGYTF. The variable domain in full, completed from reference TRBV9 and TRBJ1-2, reads DSGVTQTPKHLITATGQRVTLRCSPRSGDLSVYWYQQSLDQGLQFLIQYYNGEERAKGNILERFSAQQFPDLHSELNLSSLELGDSALYFCASSSLGADLWGYTFGSGTRLTVV.

The chain joins TRBV5-4 to TRBJ2-1, with 9 bases lining up with TRBD2. The length of the CDR3 is 15 residues. V shed 0 bases and J 5 bases; nucleotides not matched to a gene: 3. Looked up from germline, CDR1 is SGHNT and CDR2 is YYREEE (reference sequence). CDR3 DNA sequence: TGTGCCAGCAGCTTGGGGCTAGCGGGAAACAATGAGCAGTTCTTC. Translating gives CASSLGLAGNNEQFF.

This chain connects TRBV5-1 to TRBJ2-1; no definite D call. This CDR3 is 15 amino acids long. Per germline, CDR1 SGHRS and CDR2 YFSETQ. V lost 0 bases and J lost 5, with 12 bases in between. The CDR3 DNA reads TGCGCCAGCAGCTTGGATGGTTTGGAAGACAATGAGCAGTTCTTC. This codes for CASSLDGLEDNEQFF.

The chain links TRBV4-1 to TRBJ2-5; TRBD1 or TRBD2 may be the D gene (6 bases each). Germline values: CDR1 MGHRA, CDR2 YSYEKL. V lost 0 bases to trimming and J lost 5 bases, with 19 bases between them. The CDR3 has 17 amino acids. Written as DNA, the CDR3 is TGCGCCAGCAGCCAAGATGCGGGGCTACAGGGACGCGAGACCCAGTACTTC. As protein: CASSQDAGLQGRETQYF.

The chain recombines TRBV2 with TRBJ2-1; the D is unclear. Germline CDR1 is SNHLY and CDR2 is FYNNEI. The CDR3 spans 13 residues. Deletions cut 4 bases from V and 4 bases from J, with 8 bases between. DNA for the CDR3: TGTGCCAGCAGTGGAGTCCCGTACAATGAGCAGTTCTTC. It is translated as CASSGVPYNEQFF.

The J gene is TRBJ2-5, the V gene TRBV5-1, with TRBD2 identical over 10 bases. Germline loops: CDR1 SGHRS, CDR2 YFSETQ. V dropped 5 bases and J dropped 1; count of bases not matched to a gene: 2. CDR3 length equals 14 residues. The CDR3 DNA reads TGCGCCAGCAGTGTAGCGGGGGGCCAAGAGACCCAGTACTTC. Translating gives CASSVAGGQETQYF.

V usage is TRBV5-6 and J usage is TRBJ1-4; D perhaps matches TRBD1 (6 bases). The CDR3 length is 14 residues. The germline V gene encodes CDR1 SGHDT and CDR2 YYEEEE. Trimming removed 4 bases from V and 14 bases from J, with 21 bases in between. The CDR3 DNA is TGTGCCAGCAGCCCCGGGGGGGCCTTGATGAGGCTGTTTTTT. Translation: CASSPGGALMRLFF.

V is TRBV4-1 and J is TRBJ1-1, with 8 bases that match TRBD1. There are 16 residues in the CDR3. Germline V lookup: CDR1 MGHRA, CDR2 YSYEKL. The V and J ends lost 2 bases and 8 bases, in that order; junction bases with no gene match: 13. CDR3 amino acids: CASSQRGAGGAVEAFF. Written as DNA, the CDR3 is TGCGCCAGCAGCCAAAGGGGGGCAGGGGGCGCGGTGGAAGCTTTCTTT.

The J gene is TRBJ2-7, the V gene TRBV27; 7 bases fit TRBD1. The CDR3 runs to 15 residues. The germline gives CDR1 MNHEY, CDR2 SMNVEV (reference sequence). V lost 1 base and J lost 0; bases outside the gene matches: 3. The DNA for the CDR3 is TGTGCCAGCAGTTTATATGAGGGGGCCTCCTACGAGCAGTACTTC. Amino acids: CASSLYEGASYEQYF.

The chain is built from TRBV29-1 and TRBJ2-3; tentative D call: TRBD2 (6 bases). The CDR3 loop spans 13 amino acids. The ends were cut back, 5 bases at V and 4 bases at J, with 13 bases in the middle. In germline, CDR1 is SQVTM, CDR2 ANQGSEA. The CDR3: CSVPPGGADTQYF. DNA of the CDR3: TGCAGCGTTCCACCCGGGGGTGCAGATACGCAGTATTTT.

The V call is TRBV5-6, the J call TRBJ1-1, with D tentatively TRBD1 (5 bases). V lost 4 bases and J 0 bases, leaving 10 bases between the germline ends. The CDR3 length is 14 residues. Germline CDR1 SGHDT, CDR2 YYEEEE. The CDR3 loop is CASSIWGVNTEAFF. DNA of the CDR3: TGTGCCAGCAGCATCTGGGGGGTGAACACTGAAGCTTTCTTT. Full variable domain (missing parts from reference TRBV5-6 and TRBJ1-1): DAGVTQSPTHLIKTRGQQVTLRCSPKSGHDTVSWYQQALGQGPQFIFQYYEEEERQRGNFPDRFSGHQFPNYSSELNVNALLLGDSALYLCASSIWGVNTEAFFGQGTRLTVV.

V gene TRBV4-1 combines with J gene TRBJ2-1; TRBD2 is a possible D gene (6 bases). The CDR3 length is 15 residues. Germline CDR1 and CDR2: MGHRA and YSYEKL. V lost 0 bases, J lost 6 bases, and 12 bases lay in between. The chain's CDR3 is CASSQDGGWPNEQFF. CDR3 in DNA: TGCGCCAGCAGCCAAGACGGGGGTTGGCCCAATGAGCAGTTCTTC.

This chain connects TRBV7-2 to TRBJ1-6; a possible D gene is TRBD1 (6 bases). V lost 2 bases, J lost 4 bases, and 12 bases lay in between. This CDR3 is 16 amino acids long. Germline CDR1 and CDR2: SGHTA and FQGNSA. CDR3 bases: TGTGCCAGCAGCTTATCGACAGGACTTTATAATTCACCCCTCCACTTT. Translation: CASSLSTGLYNSPLHF.

This chain joins TRBV19 and TRBJ2-7, with D perhaps TRBD2 (6 bases). From germline, CDR1 is LNHDA and CDR2 SQIVND (reference sequence). The CDR3 runs 17 residues. Between the trimmed V and J ends, which lost 2 bases and 1 base, there was a span of 18 bases. The CDR3 region is CASSIRGGTVGSYEQYF. The CDR3 DNA sequence: TGTGCCAGTAGTATAAGAGGCGGGACGGTGGGGTCCTACGAGCAGTACTTC.

The rearrangement links TRBV9 to TRBJ2-2; the D call may be TRBD1 or TRBD2 (6 bases each). V was clipped by 0 bases and J by 1 base, with 16 bases between them. Per germline, CDR1 SGDLS and CDR2 YYNGEE. The CDR3 is 18 residues long. The CDR3 DNA reads TGTGCCAGCAGCGTAGATCGGGGGCGGACACTGAACACCGGGGAGCTGTTTTTT. This sequence encodes CASSVDRGRTLNTGELFF.

This chain connects TRBV27 to TRBJ1-2, with D maybe TRBD1 (5 bases). Deletions cut 3 bases from V and 4 bases from J, with 12 bases between. CDR1 and CDR2 (germline): MNHEY, SMNVEV (reference sequence). The CDR3 covers 14 residues. CDR3 sequence reads: CASSFAGTVYGYTF. CDR3 sequence (DNA): TGTGCCAGCAGTTTCGCCGGGACGGTCTATGGCTACACCTTC.

V gene TRBV7-3 combines with J gene TRBJ2-7; D is possibly TRBD1 (6 bases). The CDR3 sequence is 16 residues long. The germline CDR1 and CDR2 sequences are SGHTA and FQGTGA. Trimming pared 0 bases from V and 3 bases from J, leaving 15 bases between. The CDR3 sequence is CASSLTFTGSLYEQYF. CDR3 DNA: TGTGCCAGCAGCTTAACGTTTACAGGGAGTCTCTACGAGCAGTACTTC.

This clone turned up a few times. This chain connects TRBV7-9 to TRBJ2-1, with D maybe TRBD2 (7 bases). There are 12 residues in the CDR3. V was shortened by 5 bases and J by 12 bases, with 14 bases between the two germline ends. Germline V gene data show CDR1 as SEHNR and CDR2 as FQNEAQ (reference sequence). For the CDR3, the DNA is TGTGCCAGCAGCCCTGGGGGGGCTGCGCAGTTCTTC. Translated: CASSPGGAAQFF.

V gene TRBV5-1 combines with J gene TRBJ2-1; D is unclear. Germline V CDR1 and CDR2: SGHRS, YFSETQ. This CDR3 has 15 residues. Trimming stripped 2 bases from V and 8 bases from J, with 17 bases between. CDR3 sequence: CASSLEVRYSDEQFF. The CDR3, as DNA: TGCGCCAGCAGCTTAGAAGTCCGGTATTCGGATGAGCAGTTCTTC.

The V gene is TRBV19, the J gene TRBJ2-1; 9 nucleotides match TRBD1. V lost 10 bases to trimming and J lost 4 bases; unmatched junction nucleotides: 17. CDR3 length: 17 amino acids. The V gene's germline CDR1 is LNHDA and CDR2 SQIVND (reference sequence). The CDR3 sequence: CATAPRSGTGLYNEQFF. The CDR3 nucleotides are TGTGCCACCGCCCCTAGATCCGGGACAGGGCTATACAATGAGCAGTTCTTC.